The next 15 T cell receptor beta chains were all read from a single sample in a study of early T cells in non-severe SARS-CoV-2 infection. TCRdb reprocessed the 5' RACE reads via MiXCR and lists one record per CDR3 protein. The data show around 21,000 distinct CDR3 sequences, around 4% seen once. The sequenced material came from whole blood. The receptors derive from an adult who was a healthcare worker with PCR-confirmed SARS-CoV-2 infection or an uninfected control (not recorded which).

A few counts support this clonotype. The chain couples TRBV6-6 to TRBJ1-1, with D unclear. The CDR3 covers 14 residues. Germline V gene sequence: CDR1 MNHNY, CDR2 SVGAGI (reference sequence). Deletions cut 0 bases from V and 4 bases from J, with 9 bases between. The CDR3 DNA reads TGTGCCAGCAGTTACTCAGGATGGGGCACTGAAGCTTTCTTT. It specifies CASSYSGWGTEAFF.

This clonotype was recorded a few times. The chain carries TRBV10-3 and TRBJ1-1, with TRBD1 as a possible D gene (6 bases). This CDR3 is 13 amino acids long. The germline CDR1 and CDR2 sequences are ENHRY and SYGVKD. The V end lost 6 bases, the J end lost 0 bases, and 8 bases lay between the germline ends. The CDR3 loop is CAISGQMNTEAFF. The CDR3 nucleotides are TGTGCCATCAGCGGACAGATGAACACTGAAGCTTTCTTT.

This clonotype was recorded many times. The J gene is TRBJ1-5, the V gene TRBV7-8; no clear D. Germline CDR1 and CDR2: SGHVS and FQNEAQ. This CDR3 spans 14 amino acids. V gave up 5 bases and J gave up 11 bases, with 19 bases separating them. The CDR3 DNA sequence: TGTGCCAGCAGCCCCTTAACCGGGGTCTCAGCCCAGCATTTT. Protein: CASSPLTGVSAQHF.

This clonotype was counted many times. CDR3 in amino acids: CASSYSILTKYEQYF. CDR3 in DNA: TGTGCCAGCAGTTACTCGATTCTGACAAAGTACGAGCAGTACTTC. The chain recombines TRBV6-5 with TRBJ2-7, with D uncertain. The CDR3 extends over 15 amino acids. Trimming removed 0 bases from V and 4 bases from J, with 13 bases in between. The germline V gene encodes CDR1 MNHEY and CDR2 SVGAGI.

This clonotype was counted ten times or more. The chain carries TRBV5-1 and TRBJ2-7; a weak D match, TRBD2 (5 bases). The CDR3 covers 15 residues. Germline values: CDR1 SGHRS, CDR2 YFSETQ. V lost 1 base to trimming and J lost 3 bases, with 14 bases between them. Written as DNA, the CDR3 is TGCGCCAGCAGCTTGACGGGGTCTTCGGGCTACGAGCAGTACTTC. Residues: CASSLTGSSGYEQYF.

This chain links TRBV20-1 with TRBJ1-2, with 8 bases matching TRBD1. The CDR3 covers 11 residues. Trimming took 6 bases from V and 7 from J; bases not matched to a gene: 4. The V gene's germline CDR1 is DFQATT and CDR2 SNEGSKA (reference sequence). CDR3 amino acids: CSAITGGGYTF. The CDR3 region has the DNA TGCAGTGCCATAACAGGGGGTGGCTACACCTTC.

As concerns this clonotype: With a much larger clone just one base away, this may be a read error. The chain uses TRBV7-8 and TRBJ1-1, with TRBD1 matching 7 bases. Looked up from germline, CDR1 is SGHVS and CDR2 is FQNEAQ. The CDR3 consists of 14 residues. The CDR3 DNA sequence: TGTGCCAGCAGCCAAACAGGGGTGGAGACTGAAGCTTCCTTT. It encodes CASSQTGVETEASF. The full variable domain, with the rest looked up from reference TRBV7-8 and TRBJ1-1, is GAGVSQSPRYKVAKRGQDVALRCDPISGHVSLFWYQQALGQGPEFLTYFQNEAQLDKSGLPSDRFFAERPEGSVSTLKIQRTQQEDSAVYLCASSQTGVETEASFGQGTRLTVV.

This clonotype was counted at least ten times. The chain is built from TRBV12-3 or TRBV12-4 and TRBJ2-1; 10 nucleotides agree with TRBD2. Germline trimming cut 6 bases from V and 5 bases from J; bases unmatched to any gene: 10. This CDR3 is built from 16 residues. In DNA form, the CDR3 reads TGTGCCAGCAGCCCCCTCCAACTAGCGGGGCACAATGAGCAGTTCTTC. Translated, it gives CASSPLQLAGHNEQFF.

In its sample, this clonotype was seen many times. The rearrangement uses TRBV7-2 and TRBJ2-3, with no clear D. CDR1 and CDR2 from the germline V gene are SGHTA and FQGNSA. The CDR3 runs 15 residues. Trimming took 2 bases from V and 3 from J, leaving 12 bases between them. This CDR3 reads CASSLFRQLTDTQYF. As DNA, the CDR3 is TGTGCCAGCAGCTTATTTCGGCAGCTAACAGATACGCAGTATTTT.

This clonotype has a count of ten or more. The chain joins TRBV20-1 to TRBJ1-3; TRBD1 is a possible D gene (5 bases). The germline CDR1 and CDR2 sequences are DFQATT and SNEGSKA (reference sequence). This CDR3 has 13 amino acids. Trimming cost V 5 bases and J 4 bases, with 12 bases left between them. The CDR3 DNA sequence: TGCAGTGCTCAGGCAGGGAAGGGAAACACCATATATTTT. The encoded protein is CSAQAGKGNTIYF.

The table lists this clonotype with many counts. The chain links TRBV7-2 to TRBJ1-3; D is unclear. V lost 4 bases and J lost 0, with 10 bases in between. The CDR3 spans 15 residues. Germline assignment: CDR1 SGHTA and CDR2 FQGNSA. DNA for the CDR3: TGTGCCAGCAGCTGGGCGTCCCTCTCTGGAAACACCATATATTTT. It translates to CASSWASLSGNTIYF.

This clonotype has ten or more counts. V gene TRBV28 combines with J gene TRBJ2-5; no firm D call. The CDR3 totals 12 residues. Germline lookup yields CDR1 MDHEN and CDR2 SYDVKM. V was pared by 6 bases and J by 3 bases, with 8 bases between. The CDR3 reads CASRGTEETQYF. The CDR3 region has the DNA TGTGCCAGCAGGGGAACGGAAGAGACCCAGTACTTC. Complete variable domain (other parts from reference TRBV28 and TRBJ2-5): DVKVTQSSRYLVKRTGEKVFLECVQDMDHENMFWYRQDPGLGLRLIYFSYDVKMKEKGDIPEGYSVSREKKERFSLILESASTNQTSMYLCASRGTEETQYFGPGTRLLVL.

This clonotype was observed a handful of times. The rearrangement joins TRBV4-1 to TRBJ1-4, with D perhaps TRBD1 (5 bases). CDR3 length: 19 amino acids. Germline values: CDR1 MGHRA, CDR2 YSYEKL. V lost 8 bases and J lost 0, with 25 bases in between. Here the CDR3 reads CASRLGSATVTATNEKLFF. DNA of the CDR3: TGCGCCAGCCGGCTCGGGTCTGCGACAGTTACAGCAACTAATGAAAAACTGTTTTTT.

For the CDR3, the DNA is TGCGCCAGCAGCCAAGTAGTAGGGGCGTCTGGGGCCAACGTCCTGACTTTC. Amino acid sequence: CASSQVVGASGANVLTF. This chain links TRBV4-1 with TRBJ2-6; tentative D call: TRBD1 (5 bases). There are 17 residues in the CDR3. Per germline, CDR1 MGHRA and CDR2 YSYEKL. V lost 1 base and J 1 base, leaving 11 bases between the germline ends.

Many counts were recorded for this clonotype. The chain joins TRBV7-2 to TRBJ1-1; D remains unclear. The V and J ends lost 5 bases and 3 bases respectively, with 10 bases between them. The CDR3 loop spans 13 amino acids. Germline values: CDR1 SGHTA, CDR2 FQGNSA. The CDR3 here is CASSQTRDTEAFF. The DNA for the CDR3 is TGTGCCAGCAGCCAGACAAGGGACACTGAAGCTTTCTTT.